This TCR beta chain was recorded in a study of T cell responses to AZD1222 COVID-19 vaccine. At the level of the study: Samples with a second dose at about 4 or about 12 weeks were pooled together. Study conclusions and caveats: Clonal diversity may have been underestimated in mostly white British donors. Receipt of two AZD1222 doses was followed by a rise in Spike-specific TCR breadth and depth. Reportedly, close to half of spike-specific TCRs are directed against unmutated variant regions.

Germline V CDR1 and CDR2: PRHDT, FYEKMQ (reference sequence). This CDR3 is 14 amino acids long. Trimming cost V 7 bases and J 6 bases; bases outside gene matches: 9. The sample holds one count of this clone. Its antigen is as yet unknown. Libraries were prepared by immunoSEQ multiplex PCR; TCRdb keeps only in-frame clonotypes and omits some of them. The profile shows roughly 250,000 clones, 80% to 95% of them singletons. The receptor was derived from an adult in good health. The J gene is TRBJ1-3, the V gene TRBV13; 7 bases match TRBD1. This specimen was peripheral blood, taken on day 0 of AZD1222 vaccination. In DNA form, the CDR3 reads TGTGCCAGCAAGATCCCAGGGGGTCAAAACACCATATATTTT. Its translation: CASKIPGGQNTIYF.